This T cell receptor beta chain was retrieved from a study of shared clonotypes between healthy human individuals. Background on the study: Aged 18 to 49, the donors were two women and three men. Study-wide findings and caveats: Estimated clonotype richness was generally higher in naive than memory subsets. Against clonotypes common to all four donors, non-shared ones had lower generation probabilities.

Germline CDR1 reads LGHNT; CDR2 reads FRNRAP. V lost 2 bases to trimming and J lost 7 bases, with 12 bases between them. The CDR3 is 13 amino acids. This clone was observed a single time. Its antigen is not identified. 150 to 250 ng DNA, 30,000 or so T cell genomes, went into each sorted-subset replicate PCR. The assay was immunoSEQ multiplex PCR, and TCRdb's table has in-frame clones only and misses some. Here the sample spans 2.5 million or so clones, roughly 92% being singletons. The sequenced material came from naive CD4+ T cells sorted from blood. Described subset: CD45RA+ positively selected. This clonotype was sampled from a man in his late teens or twenties in good health. The chain combines TRBV12-5 with TRBJ2-7, with D perhaps matching TRBD2 (6 bases). In DNA form, the CDR3 reads TGTGCTAGTGGTTTGTATAGCGGTCGGGAGCAGTACTTC. Protein sequence: CASGLYSGREQYF.